This TCR beta chain was sequenced for a study of T-cell memory formation after mild COVID-19. In its sample, this clonotype was seen many times. This CDR3 spans 13 amino acids. Trimming stripped 8 bases from V and 6 bases from J, with 14 bases between. CDR1 is SGHTA, CDR2 FQGNSA, per germline. TCRdb ran MiXCR on the 5' RACE reads and lists one entry per CDR3 protein. The table shows a few hundred thousand distinct CDR3 sequences, with 7% to 10% occurring only once. What was sequenced was PBMCs or a T cell subset sorted from them (not recorded which). The source is a young man who had mild COVID-19 (a few samples of this study predate the infection). Cell type and time point are not known. The V and J genes are TRBV7-2 and TRBJ2-1; unclear D gene. The CDR3 spells CASRPVGVNEQFF. The CDR3 nucleotides are TGTGCCAGCCGTCCGGTTGGGGTCAATGAGCAGTTCTTC.